This is a list of T cell receptor beta chains from one sample in a study of patients and donors after allogeneic stem cell transplantation. TCRdb recomputed calls from the RT-PCR reads with MiXCR, one row per CDR3 protein. This table holds 800,000 to 1,000,000 distinct CDR3 sequences, more than 15% found once. Sample: blood, either unsorted or a sorted T cell fraction (not recorded which). These receptors all stem from a human donor who was either an allogeneic HSCT recipient or a stem cell or donor lymphocyte infusion donor (not recorded which). It is not recorded whose cells these are; they may come from a transplant donor. Both conserved end residues are trimmed from each CDR3. A D gene is named only where the DNA matches it firmly.

j_call v_call d_call cdr3_aa
TRBJ2-2 TRBV5-1 NA ASRWDGSNTGELF
TRBJ2-1 TRBV4-3 NA ASSQDYRRGAYNEQF
TRBJ2-5 TRBV28 NA ASSLSGQGQSLQY
TRBJ1-5 TRBV5-5 NA ASRKPRGRVSGPQH
TRBJ2-3 TRBV9 NA ASTRGGRDSTDTQY
TRBJ2-7 TRBV29-1 NA SVVPAGFIDEQY
TRBJ2-3 TRBV2 NA ASKIRKADTQY
TRBJ2-1 TRBV7-2 TRBD2 ASRGWRERINEQF
TRBJ1-5 TRBV6-5 NA ASSWDTGRLSNQPQH
TRBJ2-2 TRBV5-1 TRBD2 ASSPPLAGRGTGELF
TRBJ1-5 TRBV3-1 NA ASSQFVDQPQH
TRBJ2-7 TRBV4-1 NA ASSQDGSRGGSYEQY
TRBJ1-6 TRBV7-9 TRBD1 ASSLGQGMKYNSPLH
TRBJ2-5 TRBV2 NA ASGDLLKTNLQETQY
TRBJ2-7 TRBV12-3/TRBV12-4 TRBD2 ASTHSGNEQY
TRBJ1-1 TRBV10-3 NA AIRGAGAMNTEAF
TRBJ2-3 TRBV27 NA ASSPNLNTQY
TRBJ2-2 TRBV4-1 NA ASSQSPSANAGELF
TRBJ1-1 TRBV11-2 TRBD1 ASSTPGRGQGSRGAF
TRBJ1-1 TRBV5-1 TRBD1 ASSLPWTGGAEAF
TRBJ1-1 TRBV20-1 NA SASSGRRTEAF
TRBJ2-3 TRBV5-1 TRBD2 ASSSPGLAGEGASTDTQY
TRBJ1-1 TRBV27 NA ASRSGGNTEAF
TRBJ1-5 TRBV7-2 NA ASSLYGLGGNQPQH
TRBJ2-1 TRBV7-6 TRBD1 ASSRQGRDEQF
TRBJ2-7 TRBV6-1 TRBD2 ASRPLGRGVSYEQY
TRBJ2-3 TRBV24-1 NA ATSVRTASTDTQY
TRBJ2-4 TRBV7-3 NA ASSLDLGGIQY
TRBJ2-1 TRBV15 TRBD1 ATSRGQSAYNEQF
TRBJ2-1 TRBV3-1 NA ASSQESSDNEQF
TRBJ2-3 TRBV4-2 NA ASSHLDWVDTDTQY
TRBJ2-1 TRBV4-2 TRBD2 ASSQDELAGYNEQF
TRBJ2-3 TRBV7-9 TRBD2 ASSPGLALGTDTQY
TRBJ2-3 TRBV4-1 NA ASSQPPTDTQY
TRBJ2-7 TRBV5-1 TRBD2 ASSLHRLAGGSYEQY
TRBJ1-5 TRBV4-1 NA ASSQDMSRQGAQPQH
TRBJ2-7 TRBV5-6 NA ASSLVRAGASYEQY
TRBJ2-7 TRBV20-1 TRBD1 SARSRLTGSSYEQY
TRBJ2-1 TRBV12-3/TRBV12-4 TRBD2 ASSLREGRVNEQF
TRBJ2-1 TRBV5-6 TRBD2 ASSLLAPSYNEQF
TRBJ1-3 TRBV9 TRBD1 ASSVEGTGPSGNTIY
TRBJ2-1 TRBV4-2 NA ASSQWVGGGGAAGEQF
TRBJ2-1 TRBV30 NA AWTGSYNEQF
TRBJ1-2 TRBV30 NA AWSQDDGGYT
TRBJ2-1 TRBV4-2 NA ASSQEGGPGIYNEQF
TRBJ1-1 TRBV12-3/TRBV12-4 NA ASSRTDRTLGTEAF
TRBJ2-1 TRBV29-1 NA SVDRRDASYNEQF
TRBJ1-3 TRBV12-3/TRBV12-4 NA ASSLKSGRSGNTIY
TRBJ1-5 TRBV18 NA ASSSSGVQPQH
TRBJ1-4 TRBV4-3 NA ASSQLWDDEKLF
TRBJ2-3 TRBV12-5 NA ASGLWPDTQY